The clone carrying this T cell receptor beta chain was counted at least ten times. The record originates from a study of CD8+CD57+ T cells in acquired aplastic anemia. The sequenced patients had an expansion of CD8+CD57+ cells seen by flow cytometry. V dropped 0 bases and J dropped 4; count of bases not matched to a gene: 4. The CDR3 is 15 amino acids. Per germline, CDR1 SGHDT and CDR2 YYEEEE. Researchers used genomic DNA as the template to profile TCR beta VDJ and CDR3. TCRdb independently ran MiXCR on the reads; one entry per CDR3 protein. The table shows under 200,000 distinct CDR3 sequences, with 45% to 55% occurring only once.

The sample was sorted CD4+, CD8+, or CD8+CD57+ T cells (not recorded which) from PBMCs. The clonotype originates from a human donor with aplastic anemia. The chain employs TRBV5-6 and TRBJ1-1, with TRBD1 matching 9 bases. The CDR3, as DNA: TGTGCCAGCAGCTTGGCACAGGGGGCTTTCACTGAAGCTTTCTTT. Protein: CASSLAQGAFTEAFF.